The rows below give T cell receptor beta chains drawn from one sample of a study of graft-versus-host responses after intestinal transplantation. The assay was immunoSEQ multiplex PCR, and TCRdb's table has in-frame clones only and misses some. The table records about 120,000 clones, approximately 95% of them present only once. Their specific antigens are unknown. The material was unstimulated CD4+ T cells sorted from spleen or lymph node cells, obtained before intestinal transplant. The receptors originated from a human donor who received an intestinal transplant. Both conserved end residues are part of each CDR3. Each record gives: V gene, clone size, J gene, D gene, CDR3 DNA, CDR3 protein. The D gene is left open where the match is weak. For some rows the clone size is stated as once, few or many, or as a class when expanded; others skip it.

v_gene: TRBV6-6
abundance: .
j_gene: TRBJ1-2
d_gene: .
CDR3nt: TGTGCCAGCAGTTTTGGACAGAACTATGGCTACACCTTC
CDR3aa: CASSFGQNYGYTF

v_gene: TRBV28
abundance: few
j_gene: TRBJ2-7
d_gene: TRBD2
CDR3nt: TGTGCCAGCAGTTTGAGAGGGAGGGCCCTCGGGGAGCAGTACTTC
CDR3aa: CASSLRGRALGEQYF

v_gene: TRBV27
abundance: .
j_gene: TRBJ1-2
d_gene: .
CDR3nt: TGTGCCAGCAGTTTTACACGGACCCGCCTATATGGCTACACCTTC
CDR3aa: CASSFTRTRLYGYTF

v_gene: TRBV5-1
abundance: .
j_gene: TRBJ2-7
d_gene: .
CDR3nt: TGCGCCAGCAGCTCACAATACGAGCAGTACTTC
CDR3aa: CASSSQYEQYF

v_gene: TRBV18
abundance: few
j_gene: TRBJ2-7
d_gene: .
CDR3nt: TGTGCCAGCTCACGGGAGGCCCTCTCCTACGAGCAGTACTTC
CDR3aa: CASSREALSYEQYF

v_gene: TRBV6-6
abundance: .
j_gene: TRBJ2-5
d_gene: .
CDR3nt: TGTGCCAGCGGGTGGCAGCAAGAGACCCAGTACTTC
CDR3aa: CASGWQQETQYF

v_gene: TRBV10-2
abundance: .
j_gene: TRBJ2-7
d_gene: .
CDR3nt: TGCGCCAGCAGTGCGGGATACGAGCAGTACTTC
CDR3aa: CASSAGYEQYF

v_gene: TRBV7-9
abundance: .
j_gene: TRBJ2-2
d_gene: .
CDR3nt: TGTGCCACGATCCTTAGCATAGGGAAGGACACCGGGGAGCTGTTTTTT
CDR3aa: CATILSIGKDTGELFF

v_gene: TRBV18
abundance: few
j_gene: TRBJ1-2
d_gene: .
CDR3nt: TGTGCCAGCTCACCAACGGGGTTCTATGGCTACACCTTC
CDR3aa: CASSPTGFYGYTF

v_gene: TRBV29-1
abundance: .
j_gene: TRBJ1-2
d_gene: .
CDR3nt: TGCAGCGTTGAAGGGGTACAGGGAGTACGCGGCTACACCTTC
CDR3aa: CSVEGVQGVRGYTF

v_gene: TRBV7-9
abundance: few
j_gene: TRBJ1-3
d_gene: TRBD1
CDR3nt: TGTGCCAGCAGCTTGCAGGGGGGTCTTGGAAACACCATATATTTT
CDR3aa: CASSLQGGLGNTIYF

v_gene: TRBV6-1
abundance: .
j_gene: TRBJ2-7
d_gene: .
CDR3nt: TGTGCCAGCAGTCCGGGACGTAGGAGCTCCTACGAGCAGTACTTC
CDR3aa: CASSPGRRSSYEQYF

v_gene: TRBV28
abundance: .
j_gene: TRBJ1-2
d_gene: .
CDR3nt: TGTGCCAGCAGCGAGGAGGGCTATGGCTACACCTTC
CDR3aa: CASSEEGYGYTF

v_gene: TRBV28
abundance: .
j_gene: TRBJ2-5
d_gene: .
CDR3nt: TGTGCCAGCAGTTCGGGGACCAGGGATCAGGAGACCCAGTACTTC
CDR3aa: CASSSGTRDQETQYF

v_gene: TRBV6-5
abundance: .
j_gene: TRBJ2-7
d_gene: TRBD2
CDR3nt: TGTGCCAGCAGTTACTCGGGGGGGTACCCCTACGAGCAGTACTTC
CDR3aa: CASSYSGGYPYEQYF

v_gene: TRBV10-2
abundance: .
j_gene: TRBJ2-7
d_gene: .
CDR3nt: TGCGCCAGCAGTGAGACAGACGCCTACGAGCAGTACTTC
CDR3aa: CASSETDAYEQYF

v_gene: TRBV6-6
abundance: .
j_gene: TRBJ2-1
d_gene: TRBD2
CDR3nt: TGTGCCAGCAGTTACTCTAGCGGGAATTACAATGAGCAGTTCTTC
CDR3aa: CASSYSSGNYNEQFF

v_gene: TRBV10-2
abundance: .
j_gene: TRBJ2-2
d_gene: TRBD1
CDR3nt: TGCGCCAGCACCGACAGGGGGGGGAACACCGGGGAGCTGTTTTTT
CDR3aa: CASTDRGGNTGELFF

v_gene: TRBV7-2
abundance: .
j_gene: TRBJ2-1
d_gene: .
CDR3nt: TGTGCCAGCAGCTCCAGGGACACCCACGGGAATGAGCAGTTCTTC
CDR3aa: CASSSRDTHGNEQFF

v_gene: TRBV9
abundance: .
j_gene: TRBJ2-3
d_gene: .
CDR3nt: TGTGCCAGCAGCGTGGGGGGAATGACAGATACGCAGTATTTT
CDR3aa: CASSVGGMTDTQYF

v_gene: TRBV4-1
abundance: once
j_gene: TRBJ1-2
d_gene: .
CDR3nt: TGCGCCAGCAGCCAAGCACATAACGACTATGGCTACACCTTC
CDR3aa: CASSQAHNDYGYTF

v_gene: TRBV25-1
abundance: .
j_gene: TRBJ2-1
d_gene: TRBD2
CDR3nt: TGTGCCAGCCGTTCCATAGCGGGATTGGACAATGAGCAGTTCTTC
CDR3aa: CASRSIAGLDNEQFF

v_gene: TRBV21-1
abundance: once
j_gene: TRBJ1-5
d_gene: .
CDR3nt: TGTGCCAGCAGGGGTCGGGGACAGGGCCATCAGCCCCAGCATTTT
CDR3aa: CASRGRGQGHQPQHF